The T cell receptor beta chain under discussion was sequenced for a study of T cells expressing NK-cell markers. Study-level background: Sorted CD3+CD56+NKG2C+, CD3+CD56+NKG2C- and CD3+CD56-NKG2C+ T-cell subsets were beta-chain profiled. General study findings and limits: Of the CD8+ T cells in a handful of donors, 1.0-7.0% belonged to dominant NKG2C+ clonotypes. Where several donors were concerned, these clonotypes also led the CD3+CD56-NKG2C+ fraction. Whether expanded NKG2C-expressing T cell clones recognize HCMV is unknown.

TCRdb re-called the 5' RACE reads and gives one entry per CDR3 protein, without DNA. This repertoire comprises about 110,000 distinct CDR3 sequences; its ten largest clones make up less than 20%. This CDR3 is built from 14 residues. From germline, CDR1 is MNHEY and CDR2 SMNVEV (reference sequence). To note about this clonotype: What it recognizes is unknown.

The sequenced sample consisted of blood T cells: a sorted CD56 or NKG2C T cell subset, CD4+ or CD8+ T cells, or bulk PBMC T cells (not recorded which). This sequence was found in a woman between 18 and 70 years old in good health. The chain links TRBV27 to TRBJ2-7; TCRdb gives TRBD2 as the D gene, but with no DNA this cannot be confirmed. The CDR3 here is CASSLSTSGYEQYF.